This T cell receptor beta chain comes out of a study of Ad26.COV2.S vaccination and SARS-CoV-2 variants. Study at large: Donor allocation was to the COV1001 Ad26.COV2.S trial arm. Doses of Ad26.COV2.S were injected into muscle once or twice, 56 days apart. Study outcomes and limitations: Non-spike TCR breadth was similar in vaccine and placebo recipients. Vaccine recipients showed a spike-specific TCR breadth that was higher than in placebo recipients.

This clone appeared a single time. What it binds is unknown. The data were produced by immunoSEQ multiplex PCR, yet TCRdb's version contains in-frame clones alone and is incomplete. This table holds about 410,000 clones, about 89% found once. The CDR3 has 15 amino acids. CDR1 SGHTA and CDR2 FQGNSA come from the germline V gene. V shed 5 bases and J shed 0 bases, with 13 bases lying between them. Regarding treatment: about 20 received Ad26.COV2.S at low or high dose, single or two shots; about 5 received placebo; per-sample allocation not given. Collection of the samples took place on day 63 after the first injection of vaccine or placebo.

The TCR was taken from a person aged 18-60 years who received the Ad26.COV2.S COVID-19 vaccine or a placebo. This chain uses TRBV7-2 with TRBJ2-5; D might be TRBD1 (5 bases). The sequences come from peripheral blood, collected in a trial of Ad26.COV2.S vaccine versus placebo. Written as DNA, the CDR3 is TGTGCCAGCAGCAATGTCGCAGGGTACCAAGAGACCCAGTACTTC. Amino acid sequence: CASSNVAGYQETQYF.